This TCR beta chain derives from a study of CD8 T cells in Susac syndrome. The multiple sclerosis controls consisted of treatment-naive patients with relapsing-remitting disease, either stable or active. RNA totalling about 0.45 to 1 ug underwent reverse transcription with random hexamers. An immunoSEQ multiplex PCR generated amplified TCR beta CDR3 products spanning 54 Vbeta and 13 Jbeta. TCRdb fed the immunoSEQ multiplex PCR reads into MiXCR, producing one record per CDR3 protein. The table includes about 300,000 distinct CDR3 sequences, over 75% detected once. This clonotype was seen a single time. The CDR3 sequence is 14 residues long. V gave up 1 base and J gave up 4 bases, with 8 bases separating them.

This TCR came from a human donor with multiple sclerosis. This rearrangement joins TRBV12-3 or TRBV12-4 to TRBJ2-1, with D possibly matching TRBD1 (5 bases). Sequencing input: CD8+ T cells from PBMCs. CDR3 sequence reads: CASSLGRGYNEQFF. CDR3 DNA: TGTGCCAGCAGTTTAGGAAGGGGATACAATGAGCAGTTCTTC.